A selection of T cell receptor beta chains follows, all from one sample in a study of shared clonotypes between healthy human individuals. The protocol was immunoSEQ multiplex PCR, while the TCRdb copy is restricted to in-frame clones and leaves out a portion. The sample lists hundreds of thousands of clones; less than 85% were seen once. The sample consisted of memory CD4+ T cells sorted from blood. Source of these receptors: a woman in her 30s in good health. The CDR3 runs from the conserved cysteine through the conserved F or W. Fields, in order: CDR3 length, V gene, J gene, clone size, D gene, CDR3 DNA, CDR3 protein. A D gene is named only where the DNA matches it firmly. Not all rows give a size; the values are once, few, many and, for expanded clones, a class.

15,TRBV28,TRBJ2-1,.,TRBD2,TGTGCCAGCAGTGAGACTAGCAATAACCCCAGTGAGCAGTTCTTC,CASSETSNNPSEQFF
13,TRBV28,TRBJ1-4,.,.,TGTGCCAGCAAACCAGGGATGAAGGAAAAACTGTTTTTT,CASKPGMKEKLFF
13,TRBV7-6,TRBJ1-1,.,.,TGTGCCAGCAGCTTACAGGCTAACACTGAAGCTTTCTTT,CASSLQANTEAFF
14,TRBV7-2,TRBJ1-4,once,.,TGTGCCAGCAGCTTAGCAGGGGTTCGAGAAAAACTGTTTTTT,CASSLAGVREKLFF
17,TRBV21-1,TRBJ1-4,.,.,TGTGCCAGCAGCAAAGCCCGGGACAGGGTGAATGATGAAAAACTGTTTTTT,CASSKARDRVNDEKLFF
15,TRBV6-4,TRBJ2-1,.,TRBD2,TGTGCCAGCAGCCTTACTAGCGACTCCTACAATGAGCAGTTCTTC,CASSLTSDSYNEQFF
14,TRBV30,TRBJ1-1,.,TRBD1,TGTGCCTGGAGTCCCCTCCCAGGGGGAACTGAAGCTTTCTTT,CAWSPLPGGTEAFF
15,TRBV27,TRBJ1-1,.,TRBD1,TGTGCCAGCAGTTTAAGGGGGCCACCGAACACTGAAGCTTTCTTT,CASSLRGPPNTEAFF
13,TRBV19,TRBJ1-1,few,.,TGTGCCAGTGGCTTCATCGGACGGGGGGAAGCTTTCTTT,CASGFIGRGEAFF
15,TRBV11-2,TRBJ2-7,.,TRBD2,TGTGCCAGCAGCTTAGAGGGAGGGCCGGTCTACGAGCAGTACTTC,CASSLEGGPVYEQYF
14,TRBV10-2,TRBJ2-7,.,.,TGCGCCAGCAGTGTCAGCTACGGCGCCTACGAGCAGTACTTC,CASSVSYGAYEQYF
16,TRBV28,TRBJ2-7,.,TRBD2,TGTGCCAGCAGTTTAATCTTCCTAGCGGGAGGGCCCGAGCAGTACTTC,CASSLIFLAGGPEQYF
16,TRBV27,TRBJ1-5,.,.,TGTGCCAGCAGTCCAATTAGGGAAGCCAGCAATCAGCCCCAGCATTTT,CASSPIREASNQPQHF
16,TRBV5-1,TRBJ2-3,many,TRBD2,TGCGCCAGCAGCAGGCAGACTAGCGGGAGCACAGATACGCAGTATTTT,CASSRQTSGSTDTQYF
15,TRBV18,TRBJ1-5,.,TRBD1,TGTGCCAGCTCAAGCACCGGGACAGAGTATCAGCCCCAGCATTTT,CASSSTGTEYQPQHF
14,TRBV5-1,TRBJ1-2,.,TRBD1,TGCGCCAGCAGCTTCCGGACAGGGGAGGATGGCTACACCTTC,CASSFRTGEDGYTF
17,TRBV7-2,TRBJ2-1,few,TRBD1,TGTGCCAGCAGCTTAGACTCCGGGACAGGGGGATACAATGAGCAGTTCTTC,CASSLDSGTGGYNEQFF
14,TRBV6-5,TRBJ1-1,.,TRBD1,TGTGCCAGCAGTTACTCTACTGGACAGGGGGAAGCTTTCTTT,CASSYSTGQGEAFF
15,TRBV10-1,TRBJ2-6,.,.,TGCGCCAGCAGTGATGGTGGGACCGGGGCCAACGTCCTGACTTTC,CASSDGGTGANVLTF
16,TRBV19,TRBJ2-3,.,.,TGTGCCAGTAGTATAGATAATCTCATTGGGGGAGATACGCAGTATTTT,CASSIDNLIGGDTQYF
14,TRBV5-4,TRBJ2-7,.,TRBD2,TGTGCCAGCAGCTATATAGGGACTAGCGGCGAGCAGTACTTC,CASSYIGTSGEQYF
14,TRBV28,TRBJ2-4,.,TRBD1,TGTGCCAGCAGGGGATCCGGGACAGCCGGCATTCAGTACTTC,CASRGSGTAGIQYF
14,TRBV6-6,TRBJ2-1,.,.,TGTGCCAGCAGTTACTCGGGCAGGGTCAATGAGCAGTTCTTC,CASSYSGRVNEQFF
13,TRBV29-1,TRBJ2-7,once,.,TGCAGCGCTGTCGACGCACGTGCTGACGAGCAGTACTTC,CSAVDARADEQYF
16,TRBV10-3,TRBJ2-3,.,TRBD2,TGTGCCATCAGGGGAGGGACTAGCGGCCCCACAGATACGCAGTATTTT,CAIRGGTSGPTDTQYF
14,TRBV28,TRBJ2-5,.,TRBD2,TGTGCCAGCAGCCAGGGCGGGGGGCAAGAGACCCAGTACTTC,CASSQGGGQETQYF
14,TRBV5-1,TRBJ1-1,.,.,TGCGCCAGCAGCCCATGGGGGGCGGACACTGAAGCTTTCTTT,CASSPWGADTEAFF
13,TRBV5-1,TRBJ1-2,.,.,TGCGCCAGCAGCTTTGGGGATTCCTATGGCTACACCTTC,CASSFGDSYGYTF
15,TRBV9,TRBJ2-7,.,.,TGTGCCAGCAGCGTAGACGTGGGGGGATACTACGAGCAGTACTTC,CASSVDVGGYYEQYF
13,TRBV5-1,TRBJ2-7,.,.,TGCGCCAGCAGCAGCGGAGAACAGTACGAGCAGTACTTC,CASSSGEQYEQYF
15,TRBV18,TRBJ2-7,.,.,TGTGCCAGCTCACAGCAGAGGGAGGTTTCCTACGAGCAGTACTTC,CASSQQREVSYEQYF
11,TRBV27,TRBJ1-1,.,.,TGTGCCAGCGTACAGAACACTGAAGCTTTCTTT,CASVQNTEAFF
15,TRBV5-4,TRBJ1-5,.,TRBD1,TGTGCCAGCAGCCGCGGACAGGGCCCGAAGCAGCCCCAGCATTTT,CASSRGQGPKQPQHF
13,TRBV6-1,TRBJ2-7,.,.,TGTGCCATTACCACCGGAGGTACCTACGAGCAGTACTTC,CAITTGGTYEQYF
16,TRBV5-1,TRBJ2-3,.,TRBD2,TGCGCCAGCAGCTTCTATACTAGCGGGATCACAGATACGCAGTATTTT,CASSFYTSGITDTQYF
12,TRBV19,TRBJ2-3,.,TRBD1,TGTGCCACGGGACAGAACACAGATACGCAGTATTTT,CATGQNTDTQYF
13,TRBV10-2,TRBJ1-1,.,.,TGCGCCAGCAGAGCCTCGACGTTTTCTGGAGCTTTCTTT,CASRASTFSGAFF
18,TRBV6-9,TRBJ2-7,.,.,TGTGCCATAGACCTCCCGGGATTTCGCCCATCGGGGCTCTACGAGCAGTACTTC,CAIDLPGFRPSGLYEQYF
16,TRBV19,TRBJ1-5,.,TRBD1,TGTGCCAGTAGTATCCCCGCGACAGGGAGGCCGCGGCCCCAGCATTTT,CASSIPATGRPRPQHF
17,TRBV5-1,TRBJ2-1,.,TRBD2,TGCGCCAGCAGCTTGAGGAGAGGGACTAGCGGCTACAATGAGCAGTTCTTC,CASSLRRGTSGYNEQFF
14,TRBV9,TRBJ2-5,once,.,TGTGCCAGCAGCGTAGGGGGGGTTCAAGAGACCCAGTACTTC,CASSVGGVQETQYF
17,TRBV5-1,TRBJ1-4,.,.,TGCGCCAGCAGCTTGGCCCCTGGGGCCGGGGCTAATGAAAAACTGTTTTTT,CASSLAPGAGANEKLFF
15,TRBV28,TRBJ1-1,.,TRBD1,TGTGCCAGCAGTCCCCTACAGGGGGCGAACACTGAAGCTTTCTTT,CASSPLQGANTEAFF
14,TRBV28,TRBJ2-7,.,.,TGTGCCAGCAGTTTCCCCGGGACAATATACGAGCAGTACTTC,CASSFPGTIYEQYF
17,TRBV5-1,TRBJ2-3,once,TRBD1,TGCGCCAGCAGCTTGGGGCCAGGGGGCGCCTCAACAGATACGCAGTATTTT,CASSLGPGGASTDTQYF
15,TRBV25-1,TRBJ2-7,.,TRBD2,TGTGCCAGCAGTGAATTGGCGGGAGGGAGGAACGAGCAGTACTTC,CASSELAGGRNEQYF
14,TRBV12-5,TRBJ2-1,.,TRBD2,TGTGCTAGCTCCAGCGGGAGCTCCTACAATGAGCAGTTCTTC,CASSSGSSYNEQFF
15,TRBV5-1,TRBJ1-2,.,.,TGCGCCAGCAGCTCCACGGACGGATCTAACTATGGCTACACCTTC,CASSSTDGSNYGYTF
16,TRBV4-1,TRBJ2-1,.,TRBD2,TGCGCCAGCAGACGAACTAGCGGGATCTCCTACAATGAGCAGTTCTTC,CASRRTSGISYNEQFF
14,TRBV5-1,TRBJ2-3,.,.,TGCGCCAGCAGCTTGAGGCTGGGCACAGATACGCAGTATTTT,CASSLRLGTDTQYF
12,TRBV29-1,TRBJ1-2,few,.,TGCAGCGTCGAACAGCCGGACTATGGCTACACCTTC,CSVEQPDYGYTF
14,TRBV19,TRBJ2-1,few,.,TGTGCCAGTAGTCCGGGGGTGATAATAGGTGAGCAGTTCTTC,CASSPGVIIGEQFF
16,TRBV27,TRBJ1-1,.,.,TGTGCCAGCATCCCCAGGCCGGGGATGCTGAACACTGAAGCTTTCTTT,CASIPRPGMLNTEAFF
15,TRBV28,TRBJ1-4,once,TRBD1,TGTGCCAGCAGTTTACAGGGGGCAACTAATGAAAAACTGTTTTTT,CASSLQGATNEKLFF
13,TRBV9,TRBJ2-1,few,TRBD1,TGTGCCAGCAGCACCTCGACAGGGTTCGAGCAGTTCTTC,CASSTSTGFEQFF
13,TRBV14,TRBJ2-2,once,.,TGTGCCAGCAGCCGAATGAATTCCGGGGAGCTGTTTTTT,CASSRMNSGELFF
15,TRBV15,TRBJ1-2,.,.,TGTGCCACCAGCAGAGTAGCCGGGGGTAGCTATGGCTACACCTTC,CATSRVAGGSYGYTF
15,TRBV27,TRBJ1-2,many,.,TGTGCCAGCAGTTCAAGCCCGACAGTGAACTATGGCTACACCTTC,CASSSSPTVNYGYTF
16,TRBV18,TRBJ1-5,.,.,TGTGCCAGCTCACCACCTGGCGGGTATAGCAATCAGCCCCAGCATTTT,CASSPPGGYSNQPQHF
11,TRBV2,TRBJ2-1,.,.,TGTGCCAGCACGACTAACAATGAGCAGTTCTTC,CASTTNNEQFF